Reported below is one TCR beta chain. This entry is derived from a study of OX40 agonist ivuxolimab in advanced cancers. The assay was immunoSEQ multiplex PCR, and TCRdb's table has in-frame clones only and misses some. Here the sample spans roughly 60,000 clones, roughly 84% being singletons. This sample comprised CD4+ or CD8+ T cells sorted from blood, obtained in a trial of the OX40 agonist ivuxolimab. This clonotype originated in an adult with an advanced solid tumor such as melanoma, head and neck, liver or kidney cancer.

The chain's CDR3 is CASSSGWVYGYTF. CDR3 DNA: TGTGCCAGCAGCTCCGGCTGGGTCTATGGCTACACCTTC. This chain joins TRBV28 and TRBJ1-2, with no clear D. CDR3 length equals 13 residues. From germline, CDR1 is MDHEN and CDR2 SYDVKM. V was cut by 6 bases and J by 4 bases, with 12 bases left in between.